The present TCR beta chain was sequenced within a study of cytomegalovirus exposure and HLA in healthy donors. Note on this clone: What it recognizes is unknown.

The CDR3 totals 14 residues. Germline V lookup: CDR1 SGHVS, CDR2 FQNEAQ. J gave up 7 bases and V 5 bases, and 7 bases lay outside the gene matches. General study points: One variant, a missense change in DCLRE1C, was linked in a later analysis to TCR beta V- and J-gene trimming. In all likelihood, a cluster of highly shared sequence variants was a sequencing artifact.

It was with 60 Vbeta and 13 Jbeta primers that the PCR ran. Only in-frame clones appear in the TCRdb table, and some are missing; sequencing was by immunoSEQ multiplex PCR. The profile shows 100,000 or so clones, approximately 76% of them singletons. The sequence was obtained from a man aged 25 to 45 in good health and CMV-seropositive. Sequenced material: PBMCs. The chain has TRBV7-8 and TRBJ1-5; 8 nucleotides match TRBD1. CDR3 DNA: TGTGCCAGCAGCCTGGACAGGGTCATCCAGCCCCAGCATTTT. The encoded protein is CASSLDRVIQPQHF.